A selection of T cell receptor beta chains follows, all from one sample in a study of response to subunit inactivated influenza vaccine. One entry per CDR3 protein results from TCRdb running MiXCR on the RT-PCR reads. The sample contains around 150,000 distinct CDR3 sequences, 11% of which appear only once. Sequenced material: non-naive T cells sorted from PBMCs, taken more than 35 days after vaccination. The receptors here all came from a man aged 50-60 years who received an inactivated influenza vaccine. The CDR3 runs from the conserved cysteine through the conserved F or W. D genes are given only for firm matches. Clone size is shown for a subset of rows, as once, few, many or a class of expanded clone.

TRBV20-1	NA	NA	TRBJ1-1	CSARGDITEAFF	TGCAGTGCTAGAGGGGACATCACTGAAGCTTTCTTT
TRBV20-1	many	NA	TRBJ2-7	CSAYSGLSYEQYF	TGCAGTGCCTATAGCGGACTCTCCTACGAGCAGTACTTC
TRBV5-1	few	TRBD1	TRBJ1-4	CASSSDRGNEKLFF	TGCGCCAGCAGTTCGGACAGGGGAAATGAAAAACTGTTTTTT
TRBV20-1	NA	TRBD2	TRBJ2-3	CSASLAGDFTDTQYF	TGCAGTGCTAGCCTAGCGGGAGATTTCACAGATACGCAGTATTTT
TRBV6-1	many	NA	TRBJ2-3	CASSRLLLNTDTQYF	TGTGCCAGCAGCCGGCTTCTACTAAACACAGATACGCAGTATTTT
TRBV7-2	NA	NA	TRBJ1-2	CASSLALNRAQVYGYTF	TGTGCCAGCAGCTTAGCGCTAAACAGGGCGCAAGTCTATGGCTACACCTTC
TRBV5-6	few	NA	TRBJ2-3	CASSLGMGATDTQYF	TGTGCCAGCAGCTTGGGTATGGGGGCGACAGATACGCAGTATTTT
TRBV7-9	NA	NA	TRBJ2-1	CASSSVSGYYNEQFF	TGTGCCAGCAGCTCCGTTAGCGGATACTACAATGAGCAGTTCTTC
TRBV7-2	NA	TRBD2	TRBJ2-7	CASSLAPLAGREQYF	TGTGCCAGCAGCTTAGCACCGCTAGCGGGGAGAGAGCAGTACTTC
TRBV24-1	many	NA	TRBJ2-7	CATSDFGTPRYF	TGTGCCACCAGTGATTTTGGGACACCCAGGTACTTC
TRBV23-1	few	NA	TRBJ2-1	CASSEIHNEQFF	TGCGCCAGCAGCGAAATCCACAATGAGCAGTTCTTC
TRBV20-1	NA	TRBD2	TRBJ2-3	CSARGGVAGGSTDTQYF	TGCAGTGCTAGAGGAGGGGTTGCGGGGGGCAGCACAGATACGCAGTATTTT
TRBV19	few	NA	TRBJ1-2	CASTTTQGEGYTF	TGTGCCAGTACCACAACCCAGGGAGAGGGCTACACCTTC
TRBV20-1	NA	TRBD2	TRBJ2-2	CSARSSGGLTGELFF	TGCAGTGCTAGGTCCAGCGGGGGCCTCACCGGGGAGCTGTTTTTT
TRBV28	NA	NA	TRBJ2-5	CASSPGSLYQETQYF	TGTGCCAGCAGCCCCGGGTCCCTGTACCAAGAGACCCAGTACTTC
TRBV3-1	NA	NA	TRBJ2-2	CASSQYPGTGELFF	TGTGCCAGCAGCCAATACCCAGGCACCGGGGAGCTGTTTTTT
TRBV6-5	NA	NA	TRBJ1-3	CASSLPGSSGNTIYF	TGTGCCAGCAGTTTACCGGGGAGCTCTGGAAACACCATATATTTT
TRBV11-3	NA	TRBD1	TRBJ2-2	CASSLLLFGTANTGELFF	TGTGCCAGCAGCCTACTACTATTCGGGACAGCGAACACCGGGGAGCTGTTTTTT
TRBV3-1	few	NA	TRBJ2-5	CASSPARWETQYF	TGTGCCAGCAGCCCAGCCCGGTGGGAGACCCAGTACTTC
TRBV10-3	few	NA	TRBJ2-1	CAISENPGAGSEQFF	TGTGCCATCAGTGAGAATCCGGGGGCAGGGAGTGAGCAGTTCTTC
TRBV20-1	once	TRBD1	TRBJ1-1	CSASPGTGRTEAFF	TGCAGTGCTAGTCCTGGGACAGGGAGAACTGAAGCTTTCTTT
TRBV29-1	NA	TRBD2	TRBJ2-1	CSVTSGFINEQFF	TGCAGCGTAACTAGCGGGTTTATCAATGAGCAGTTCTTC
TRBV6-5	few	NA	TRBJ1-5	CASSYSWGINQPQHF	TGTGCCAGCAGTTACTCCTGGGGGATTAATCAGCCCCAGCATTTT
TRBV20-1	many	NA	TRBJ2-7	CSQRTQGRQYF	TGCAGTCAACGAACGCAGGGGAGGCAGTACTTC
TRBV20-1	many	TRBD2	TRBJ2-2	CSARALREGWTGELFF	TGCAGTGCTAGAGCCCTTCGGGAGGGCTGGACCGGGGAGCTGTTTTTT
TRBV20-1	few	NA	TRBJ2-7	CSAVIAGREGQYF	TGCAGTGCTGTGATAGCTGGGCGTGAGGGGCAGTACTTC
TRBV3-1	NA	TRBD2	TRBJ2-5	CASSQSAGGLQATQYF	TGTGCCAGCAGCCAGTCGGCGGGGGGGCTTCAGGCGACCCAGTACTTC
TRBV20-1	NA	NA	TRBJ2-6	CSARDGPNVLTF	TGCAGTGCTAGAGACGGTCCCAACGTCCTGACTTTC
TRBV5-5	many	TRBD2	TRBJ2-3	CASSRTSGTVDTQYF	TGTGCCAGCAGCAGGACTAGCGGGACGGTAGATACGCAGTATTTT
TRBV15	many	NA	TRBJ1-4	CATSPGIEKLFF	TGTGCCACCAGCCCAGGAATTGAAAAACTGTTTTTT
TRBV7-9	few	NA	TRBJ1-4	CASSLPSQGELFF	TGTGCCAGCAGCTTACCCAGTCAGGGCGAACTGTTTTTT
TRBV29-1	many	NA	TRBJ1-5	CSVGQGNQPQHF	TGCAGCGTTGGACAGGGCAATCAGCCCCAGCATTTT
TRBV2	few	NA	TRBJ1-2	CASSGDSTSSYTF	TGTGCCAGCAGCGGCGATTCTACTTCGAGCTACACCTTC
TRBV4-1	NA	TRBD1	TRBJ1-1	CASSPDRGREAFF	TGCGCCAGCAGCCCGGACAGGGGTCGTGAAGCTTTCTTT
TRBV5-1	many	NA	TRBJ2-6	CASSLGGVSGANVLTF	TGCGCCAGCAGCTTGGGGGGAGTTTCTGGGGCCAACGTCCTGACTTTC
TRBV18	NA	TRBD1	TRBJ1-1	CASSPWTGNEAFF	TGTGCCAGCTCACCGTGGACAGGGAATGAAGCTTTCTTT
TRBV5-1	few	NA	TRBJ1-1	CASSSATARSTEAFF	TGCGCCAGCAGCTCGGCGACAGCCAGAAGCACTGAAGCTTTCTTT
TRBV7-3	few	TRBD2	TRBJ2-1	CASSLLAGRYNEQFF	TGTGCCAGCAGCTTACTAGCGGGACGGTACAATGAGCAGTTCTTC
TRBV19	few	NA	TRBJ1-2	CASSTSGTVGYTF	TGTGCCAGTAGTACGTCCGGGACGGTCGGCTACACCTTC
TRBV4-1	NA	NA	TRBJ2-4	CASSRGGPNIQYF	TGCGCCAGCAGCCGGGGGGGGCCTAACATTCAGTACTTC
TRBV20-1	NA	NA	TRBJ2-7	CSAQRGGTGFYEQYF	TGCAGTGCCCAACGGGGAGGGACAGGATTCTACGAGCAGTACTTC
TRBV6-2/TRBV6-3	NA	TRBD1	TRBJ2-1	CASSYSIGGLRNEQFF	TGTGCCAGCAGTTACAGCATAGGGGGCTTACGGAATGAGCAGTTCTTC
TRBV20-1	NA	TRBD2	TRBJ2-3	CSAGDAGEITDTQYF	TGCAGTGCTGGGGACGCGGGGGAAATCACAGATACGCAGTATTTT
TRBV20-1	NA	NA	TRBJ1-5	CSARGQSNQPQHF	TGCAGTGCTAGGGGCCAGAGCAATCAGCCCCAGCATTTT
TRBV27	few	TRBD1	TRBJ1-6	CASSWTGASPLHF	TGTGCCAGCAGTTGGACAGGGGCGTCACCCCTCCACTTT
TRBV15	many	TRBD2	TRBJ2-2	CATSRDSLAGDTGELFF	TGTGCCACCAGCAGAGATAGTCTAGCGGGAGACACCGGGGAGCTGTTTTTT
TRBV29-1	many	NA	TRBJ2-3	CSAKDTQYF	TGCAGCGCAAAGGATACGCAGTATTTT
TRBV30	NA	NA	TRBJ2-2	CAWSGTKVGGELFF	TGTGCCTGGAGTGGTACGAAGGTGGGGGGGGAGCTGTTTTTT
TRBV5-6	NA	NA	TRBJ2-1	CASSSSISYNEQFF	TGTGCCAGCAGCTCCAGTATCTCCTACAATGAGCAGTTCTTC
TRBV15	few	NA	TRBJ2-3	CATSRTPTSLGDTQYF	TGTGCCACCAGCAGAACCCCCACGAGCTTGGGTGATACGCAGTATTTT
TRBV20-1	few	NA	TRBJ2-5	CSARGREQETQYF	TGCAGTGCTAGAGGGAGGGAACAAGAGACCCAGTACTTC